These 15 T cell receptor beta chains were sequenced from one sample in a study of blood T cell repertoires in COVID-19. Some clones are missing from TCRdb's copy, which holds only in-frame ones; the method was immunoSEQ multiplex PCR. Of about 130,000 clones listed, roughly four fifths are singletons. Sequencing used peripheral blood. All receptors derive from a woman aged 60-75 years with acute or convalescent COVID-19.

This rearrangement joins TRBV19 to TRBJ1-2; TRBD1 might be the D (6 bases). Germline lookup yields CDR1 LNHDA and CDR2 SQIVND (reference sequence). Trimming took 8 bases from V and 5 from J, leaving 15 bases between them. This CDR3 contains 13 residues. CDR3 region: CASWGTNYYGYTF. DNA of the CDR3: TGTGCCAGTTGGGGGACAAATTATTATGGCTACACCTTC.

This chain uses TRBV2 with TRBJ1-4; D is possibly TRBD1 (6 bases). CDR1 SNHLY and CDR2 FYNNEI come from the germline V gene. The germline V and J ends were trimmed by 2 bases and 0 bases, with 16 bases remaining between them. The CDR3 has 18 amino acids. The DNA of the CDR3 is TGTGCCAGCAGTGAATGGCCACAGGGCCTTGCAACTAATGAAAAACTGTTTTTT. Its protein product is CASSEWPQGLATNEKLFF.

The chain has TRBV10-1 and TRBJ2-5, with D tentatively TRBD2 (5 bases). This CDR3 is 14 amino acids long. The V gene's germline CDR1 is WNHNN and CDR2 SYGVQD (reference sequence). V was shortened by 3 bases and J by 3 bases, with 11 bases between the two germline ends. This chain's CDR3 is CASSEGWGEETQYF. The CDR3 DNA reads as TGCGCCAGCAGTGAAGGTTGGGGAGAAGAGACCCAGTACTTC.

This chain uses TRBV5-4 with TRBJ1-1; D call uncertain. The V end lost 4 bases, the J end lost 6 bases, and 13 bases lay between the germline ends. The CDR3 extends over 13 amino acids. Germline V gives CDR1 SGHNT, CDR2 YYREEE (reference sequence). For the CDR3, the DNA is TGTGCCAGCAGCCTCCCTGGCGGAGCTGAAGCTTTCTTT. Translated, it gives CASSLPGGAEAFF.

The chain combines TRBV27 with TRBJ1-1; 7 bases are shared with TRBD1. After removal of 0 bases from V and 0 bases from J, the junction contained 4 bases not matched to a gene. Per the germline V gene, CDR1 is MNHEY and CDR2 is SMNVEV (reference sequence). This CDR3 comprises 16 residues. As DNA, the CDR3 is TGTGCCAGCAGTTTATCGTTGGGGACAGTGAACACTGAAGCTTTCTTT. It translates to CASSLSLGTVNTEAFF.

The sample holds one count of this clone. This chain uses TRBV5-1 with TRBJ1-1; D is unresolved. The germline CDR1 and CDR2 sequences are SGHRS and YFSETQ. Trimming pared 0 bases from V and 3 bases from J, leaving 3 bases between. This CDR3 contains 12 residues. In DNA form, the CDR3 reads TGCGCCAGCAGCTTGGGAGACACTGAAGCTTTCTTT. It translates to CASSLGDTEAFF.

The chain links TRBV7-2 to TRBJ2-1; TRBD2 might be the D (5 bases). Trimming removed 2 bases from V and 9 bases from J, with 8 bases in between. The CDR3 is 12 residues long. Germline CDR1 and CDR2: SGHTA and FQGNSA. The CDR3 DNA follows: TGTGCCAGCAGCTTACGAGGGTTTGAGCAGTTCTTC. Protein product: CASSLRGFEQFF.

This CDR3 reads CATSDSRWGYTF. The CDR3 DNA reads as TGTGCCACCAGTGATTCGAGGTGGGGCTACACCTTC. The rearrangement uses TRBV24-1 and TRBJ1-2; D remains unclear. V lost 2 bases and J 8 bases, leaving 8 bases between the germline ends. This CDR3 comprises 12 residues. Looked up from germline, CDR1 is KGHDR and CDR2 is SFDVKD.

V gene TRBV27 combines with J gene TRBJ1-5; 8 nucleotides match TRBD1. Germline V CDR1 and CDR2: MNHEY, SMNVEV (reference sequence). V shed 2 bases and J 2 bases; nucleotides not matched to a gene: 2. This CDR3 is built from 15 residues. The CDR3 protein is CASSLQGAGNQPQHF. The CDR3 DNA sequence: TGTGCCAGCAGTTTACAGGGGGCCGGCAATCAGCCCCAGCATTTT.

V usage is TRBV6-5 and J usage is TRBJ1-2, with 7 bases fitting TRBD1. The germline CDR1 and CDR2 sequences are MNHEY and SVGAGI. The CDR3 consists of 15 residues. The V and J ends lost 6 bases and 4 bases, in that order; junction bases with no gene match: 11. DNA of the CDR3: TGTGCCAGCAGGTTCACGGGGGACAGAGGCTATGGCTACACCTTC. This encodes CASRFTGDRGYGYTF.

The genes are TRBV19 and TRBJ1-5, with D hard to call. Germline V gene sequence: CDR1 LNHDA, CDR2 SQIVND (reference sequence). The CDR3 covers 15 residues. Between the trimmed V and J ends, which lost 5 bases and 0 bases, there was a span of 11 bases. The CDR3 here is CASSSSGISNQPQHF. DNA for the CDR3: TGTGCCAGTAGTTCGTCGGGGATTAGCAATCAGCCCCAGCATTTT.

This chain links TRBV7-9 with TRBJ1-5; no clear D. Germline values: CDR1 SEHNR, CDR2 FQNEAQ (reference sequence). Trimming removed 4 bases from V and 2 bases from J, with 6 bases in between. The CDR3 spans 13 residues. CDR3 sequence reads: CASSSPGNQPQHF. DNA of the CDR3: TGTGCCAGCAGCTCACCGGGCAATCAGCCCCAGCATTTT.

This rearrangement joins TRBV6-5 to TRBJ1-5; possibly TRBD1 for D (6 bases). The germline CDR1 and CDR2 sequences are MNHEY and SVGAGI. The V end was cut by 8 bases, the J end by 7 bases, with 12 bases between. The CDR3 spans 12 residues. CDR3 region: CASRPGGQPQHF. The CDR3 DNA follows: TGTGCCAGCCGACCTGGGGGCCAGCCCCAGCATTTT.

This chain joins TRBV2 and TRBJ1-5; a weak D match, TRBD1 (6 bases). CDR3 length: 14 amino acids. Looked up from germline, CDR1 is SNHLY and CDR2 is FYNNEI. The germline V and J ends were trimmed by 4 bases and 11 bases, with 18 bases remaining between them. Here the CDR3 reads CASSGDTGFGAQHF. The CDR3 DNA sequence: TGTGCCAGCAGTGGGGACACGGGTTTTGGAGCCCAGCATTTT.

J is TRBJ2-5 and V is TRBV7-6, with TRBD1 as a possible D gene (5 bases). The germline V and J ends were trimmed by 4 bases and 1 base, with 10 bases remaining between them. Per the germline V gene, CDR1 is SGHVS and CDR2 is FNYEAQ. The CDR3 runs 14 residues. The CDR3 region is CASSSRQPQETQYF. The CDR3 DNA reads TGTGCCAGCAGCTCCCGACAGCCCCAAGAGACCCAGTACTTC.